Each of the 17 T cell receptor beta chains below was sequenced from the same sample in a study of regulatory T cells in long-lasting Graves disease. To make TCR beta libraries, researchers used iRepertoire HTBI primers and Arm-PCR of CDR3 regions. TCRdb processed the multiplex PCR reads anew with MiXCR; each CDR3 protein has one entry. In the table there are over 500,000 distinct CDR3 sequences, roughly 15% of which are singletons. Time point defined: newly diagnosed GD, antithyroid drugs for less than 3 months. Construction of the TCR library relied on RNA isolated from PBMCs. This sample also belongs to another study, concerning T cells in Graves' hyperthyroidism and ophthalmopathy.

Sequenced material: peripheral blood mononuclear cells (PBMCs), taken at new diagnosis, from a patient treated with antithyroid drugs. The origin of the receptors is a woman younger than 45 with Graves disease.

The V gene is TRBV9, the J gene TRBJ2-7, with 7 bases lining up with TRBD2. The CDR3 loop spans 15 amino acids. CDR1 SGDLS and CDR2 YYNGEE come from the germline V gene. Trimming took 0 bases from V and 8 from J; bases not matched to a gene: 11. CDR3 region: CASSVGGRGLGKQYF. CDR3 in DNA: TGTGCCAGCAGCGTAGGCGGACGAGGACTAGGTAAGCAGTACTTC.

The CDR3, as DNA: TGTGCCAGCCGCAAGCGGGAGACCTACGAGCAGTACTTC. Translating gives CASRKRETYEQYF. The chain links TRBV9 to TRBJ2-7, with 8 bases aligning to TRBD2. V shed 7 bases, J shed 2 bases, and the junction held 5 bases outside the gene matches. CDR1 SGDLS and CDR2 YYNGEE come from the germline V gene. The CDR3 extends over 13 amino acids.

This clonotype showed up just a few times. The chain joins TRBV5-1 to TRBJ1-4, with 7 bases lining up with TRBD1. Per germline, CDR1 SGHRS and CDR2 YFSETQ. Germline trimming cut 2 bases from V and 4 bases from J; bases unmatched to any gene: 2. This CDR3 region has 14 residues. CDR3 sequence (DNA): TGCGCCAGCAGCTTTCAGGGGGATAATGAAAAACTGTTTTTT. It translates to CASSFQGDNEKLFF.

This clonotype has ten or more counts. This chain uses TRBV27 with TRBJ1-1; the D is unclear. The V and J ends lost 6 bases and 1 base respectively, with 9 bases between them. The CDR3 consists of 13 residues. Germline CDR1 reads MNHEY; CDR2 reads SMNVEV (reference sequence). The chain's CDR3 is CASRLYRNTEAFF. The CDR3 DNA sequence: TGTGCCAGCAGACTCTACAGGAACACTGAAGCTTTCTTT.

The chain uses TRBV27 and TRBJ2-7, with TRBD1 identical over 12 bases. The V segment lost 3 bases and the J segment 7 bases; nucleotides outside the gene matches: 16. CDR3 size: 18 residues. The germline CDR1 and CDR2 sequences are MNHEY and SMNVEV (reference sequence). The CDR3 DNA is TGTGCCAGCAGTTTGAGAACGATTCCGGGACAGGGGGCAGAGGAGCAGTACTTC. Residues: CASSLRTIPGQGAEEQYF.

The DNA of the CDR3 is TGCAGTGCGCCTCCGGGAGGTGGGGAGACCCAGTACTTC. Translation gives CSAPPGGGETQYF. This chain connects TRBV20-1 to TRBJ2-5; the match to TRBD2 covers 7 bases. The CDR3 is 13 amino acids. The germline gives CDR1 DFQATT, CDR2 SNEGSKA (reference sequence). V shed 6 bases, J shed 5 bases, and the junction held 9 bases outside the gene matches.

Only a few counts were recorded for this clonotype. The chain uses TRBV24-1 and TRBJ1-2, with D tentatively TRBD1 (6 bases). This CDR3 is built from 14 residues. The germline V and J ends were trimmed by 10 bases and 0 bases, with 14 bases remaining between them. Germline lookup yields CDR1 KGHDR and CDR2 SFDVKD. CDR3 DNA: TGTGCCACTAGCGCCGGACAGCCTAACTATGGCTACACCTTC. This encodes CATSAGQPNYGYTF.

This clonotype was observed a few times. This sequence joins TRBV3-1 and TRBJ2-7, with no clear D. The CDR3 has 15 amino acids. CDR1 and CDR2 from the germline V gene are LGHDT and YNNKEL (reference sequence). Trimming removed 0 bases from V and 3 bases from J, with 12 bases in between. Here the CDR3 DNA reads TGTGCCAGCAGCCAAGATAAAGCAGGCCACTACGAGCAGTACTTC. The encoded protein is CASSQDKAGHYEQYF.

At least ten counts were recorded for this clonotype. CDR3 protein: CASSYRGKEPQHF. CDR3 nucleotide sequence: TGTGCCAGCAGTTACAGGGGGAAGGAGCCCCAGCATTTT. The chain employs TRBV6-5 and TRBJ1-5, with D possibly matching TRBD1 (6 bases). The V end was cut by 2 bases, the J end by 8 bases, with 10 bases between. Germline values: CDR1 MNHEY, CDR2 SVGAGI. The CDR3 has 13 amino acids.

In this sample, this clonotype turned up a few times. The CDR3 spells CATSRVWGGSEQYF. CDR3 bases: TGTGCCACCAGCAGAGTATGGGGGGGGAGCGAGCAGTACTTC. The chain combines TRBV15 with TRBJ2-7; the match to TRBD2 covers 7 bases. In germline, CDR1 is LNHNV, CDR2 YYDKDF (reference sequence). The CDR3 length is 14 residues. Trimming took 1 base from V and 6 from J; bases not matched to a gene: 6.

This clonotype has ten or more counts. CDR3 protein: CASRGDKNPNYGYTF. The CDR3 DNA is TGTGCCAGCAGGGGTGACAAAAACCCAAACTATGGCTACACCTTC. V usage is TRBV11-2 and J usage is TRBJ1-2; D is uncertain. Germline CDR1 SGHAT, CDR2 FQNNGV. The CDR3 consists of 15 residues. V shed 6 bases and J shed 2 bases, with 16 bases lying between them.

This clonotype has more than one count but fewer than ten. The CDR3 loop reads CASSEDPDNSPLHF. The DNA of the CDR3 is TGTGCCAGCAGTGAAGATCCGGACAATTCACCCCTCCACTTT. The J gene is TRBJ1-6, the V gene TRBV6-1; D is uncertain. Germline-derived CDR1 and CDR2 are MNHNS and SASEGT. This CDR3 contains 14 residues. Trimming pared 1 base from V and 7 bases from J, leaving 8 bases between.

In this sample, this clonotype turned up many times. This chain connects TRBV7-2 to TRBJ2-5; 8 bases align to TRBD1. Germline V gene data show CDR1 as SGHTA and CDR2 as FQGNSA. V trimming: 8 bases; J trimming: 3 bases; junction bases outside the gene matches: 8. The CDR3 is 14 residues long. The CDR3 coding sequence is TGTGCCAGCGGCTCAAGGACAGGGAAAGAGACCCAGTACTTC. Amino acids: CASGSRTGKETQYF.

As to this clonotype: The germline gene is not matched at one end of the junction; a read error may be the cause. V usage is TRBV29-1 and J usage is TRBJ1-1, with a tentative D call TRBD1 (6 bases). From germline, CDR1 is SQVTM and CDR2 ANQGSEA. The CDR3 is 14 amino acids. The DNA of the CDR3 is TGCAGCGTTGTAGGGGGTGGGGGATACACTGAAACTTTCTTT. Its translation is CSVVGGGGYTETFF.

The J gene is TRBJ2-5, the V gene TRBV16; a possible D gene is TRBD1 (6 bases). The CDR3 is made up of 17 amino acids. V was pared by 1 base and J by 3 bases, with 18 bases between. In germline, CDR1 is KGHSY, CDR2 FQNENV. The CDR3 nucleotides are TGTGCCAGCAGCCAATATGTCAGGGGAACGAAAAAAGAGACCCAGTACTTC. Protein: CASSQYVRGTKKETQYF.

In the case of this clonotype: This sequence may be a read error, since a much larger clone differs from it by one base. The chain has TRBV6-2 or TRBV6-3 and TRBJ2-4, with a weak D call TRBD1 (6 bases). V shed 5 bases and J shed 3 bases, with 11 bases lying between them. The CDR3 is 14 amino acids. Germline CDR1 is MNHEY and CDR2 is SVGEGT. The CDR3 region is CASSGQRNKNIQYF. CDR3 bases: TGTGCCAGCAGTGGACAGAGGAACAAAAACATTCAGTACTTC.

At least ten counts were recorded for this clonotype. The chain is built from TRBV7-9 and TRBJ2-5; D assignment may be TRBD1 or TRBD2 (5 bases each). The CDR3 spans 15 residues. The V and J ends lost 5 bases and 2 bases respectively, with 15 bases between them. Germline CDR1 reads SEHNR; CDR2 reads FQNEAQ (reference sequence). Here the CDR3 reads CASSEGLGAQETQYF. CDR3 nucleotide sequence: TGTGCCAGCAGCGAGGGGTTAGGTGCACAAGAGACCCAGTACTTC.